The 26 T cell receptor beta chains listed next were all sequenced from one sample in a study of identical twins. From the 5' RACE reads, TCRdb called clonotypes with MiXCR, one entry per CDR3 protein. The sample has around 500,000 distinct CDR3 sequences, over 12% seen once; the top ten hold 0.52%. This same sample was also taken into another study, of yellow fever vaccine responses in identical twins.

Sequencing was carried out using CD4+ T cells sorted from blood. All receptors derive from a woman between 18 and 30 years old in good health.

This chain connects TRBV14 to TRBJ2-2, with D maybe TRBD1 (6 bases). Germline V CDR1 and CDR2: SGHDN, FVKESK. This CDR3 comprises 15 residues. The V gene lost 4 bases and the J gene lost 2 bases, with 11 bases spanning the gap. In DNA form, the CDR3 reads TGTGCCAGCAGCCGCGGACAGATTAACACCGGGGAGCTGTTTTTT. It is translated as CASSRGQINTGELFF.

The chain couples TRBV27 to TRBJ2-7, with TRBD2 matching over 7 bases. This CDR3 region has 16 residues. Trimming at V came to 6 bases and at J to 0 bases, leaving 11 bases not matched to a gene. Germline loops: CDR1 MNHEY, CDR2 SMNVEV (reference sequence). The CDR3 protein is CASSYNGGGSSYEQYF. CDR3 in DNA: TGTGCCAGCAGCTACAATGGGGGGGGGTCCTCCTACGAGCAGTACTTC.

The CDR3 region is CATSLALAGGEETQYF. The CDR3 DNA reads as TGTGCCACCAGTCTGGCGCTAGCGGGAGGAGAAGAGACCCAGTACTTC. The chain links TRBV24-1 to TRBJ2-5; 11 bases fit TRBD2. Germline CDR1 and CDR2: KGHDR and SFDVKD. The CDR3 consists of 16 residues. The V gene end was trimmed by 6 bases and the J gene end by 3 bases; junction bases not matched to a gene: 8.

The chain recombines TRBV15 with TRBJ2-5; D is tentatively TRBD1 or TRBD2 (5 bases each). Trimming removed 2 bases from V and 6 bases from J, with 16 bases in between. This CDR3 comprises 15 residues. Per germline, CDR1 LNHNV and CDR2 YYDKDF (reference sequence). The CDR3 coding sequence is TGTGCCACCAGCAGAACCGGGACGGATGGGAAGACCCAGTACTTC. It is translated as CATSRTGTDGKTQYF.

This clonotype was found many times. The V call is TRBV7-3, the J call TRBJ2-1; D gene unclear. The V gene lost 1 base and the J gene lost 5 bases, with 6 bases spanning the gap. The germline CDR1 and CDR2 sequences are SGHTA and FQGTGA. The CDR3 runs 13 residues. CDR3 nucleotides: TGTGCCAGCAGCTTAATCTTTGACAATGAGCAGTTCTTC. Its protein is CASSLIFDNEQFF.

This clonotype was observed a handful of times. V gene TRBV5-1 combines with J gene TRBJ2-5, with D perhaps TRBD2 (6 bases). This CDR3 has 13 amino acids. V lost 4 bases and J 4 bases, leaving 11 bases between the germline ends. Germline V CDR1 and CDR2: SGHRS, YFSETQ. The CDR3 nucleotides are TGCGCCAGCAGCCCTAGCGAAGGAGAGACCCAGTACTTC. Amino acid sequence: CASSPSEGETQYF. The whole variable domain, filled in from reference TRBV5-1 and TRBJ2-5, reads KAGVTQTPRYLIKTRGQQVTLSCSPISGHRSVSWYQQTPGQGLQFLFEYFSETQRNKGNFPGRFSGRQFSNSRSEMNVSTLELGDSALYLCASSPSEGETQYFGPGTRLLVL.

V is TRBV20-1 and J is TRBJ2-5, with 9 positions matching TRBD2. Germline V CDR1 and CDR2: DFQATT, SNEGSKA (reference sequence). The V gene end was trimmed by 0 bases and the J gene end by 4 bases; junction bases not matched to a gene: 3. This CDR3 is 14 amino acids long. CDR3 sequence: CSARDSGRVETQYF. The CDR3 bases are TGCAGTGCTAGAGATAGCGGGAGAGTAGAGACCCAGTACTTC.

The chain is built from TRBV10-3 and TRBJ2-5; D remains unclear. V lost 6 bases and J 4 bases, leaving 9 bases between the germline ends. This CDR3 region has 12 residues. CDR1 is ENHRY, CDR2 SYGVKD, per germline. The CDR3 region has the DNA TGTGCCATCAGATCGGACGGAGAGACCCAGTACTTC. Its translation: CAIRSDGETQYF.

The table lists this clonotype with a few counts. The chain combines TRBV5-6 with TRBJ2-3, with TRBD2 matching over 8 bases. CDR3 size: 14 residues. The germline V gene encodes CDR1 SGHDT and CDR2 YYEEEE. The junction had 3 bases not matched to a gene; V was cut back by 4 bases and J by 2 bases. CDR3 sequence (DNA): TGTGCCAGCAGCATAGCGGGAATCACAGATACGCAGTATTTT. It translates to CASSIAGITDTQYF.

The chain carries TRBV6-1 and TRBJ2-3, with D perhaps matching TRBD1 or TRBD2 (6 bases each). Germline CDR1 MNHNS, CDR2 SASEGT. There are 14 residues in the CDR3. V lost 9 bases, J lost 5 bases, and 18 bases lay in between. In DNA, the CDR3 is TGTGCCAGTCTCAGGGGAGGTTGGGGAGATACGCAGTATTTT. Translation gives CASLRGGWGDTQYF.

This clonotype was picked up a small number of times. The DNA for the CDR3 is TGTGCCAGCTCACCCCGAGGGAGGGCCTCCTACAATGAGCAGTTCTTC. Encoded protein: CASSPRGRASYNEQFF. The V and J genes are TRBV18 and TRBJ2-1; 7 positions match TRBD2. Germline trimming cut 3 bases from V and 0 bases from J; bases unmatched to any gene: 5. This CDR3 has 16 residues. Per germline, CDR1 KGHSH and CDR2 LQKENI.

This clonotype has only a few counts. The CDR3 region has the DNA TGTGCCAGCAGCGTAGTCCCCAGGGCAGGGAGTGGCTTGGACTATGGCTACACCTTC. Residues: CASSVVPRAGSGLDYGYTF. V usage is TRBV9 and J usage is TRBJ1-2; possible D gene TRBD1, 5 bases. In germline, CDR1 is SGDLS, CDR2 YYNGEE. V was shortened by 0 bases and J by 3 bases, with 24 bases between the two germline ends. The CDR3 totals 19 residues.

This clonotype has just one count. The chain carries TRBV30 and TRBJ2-3; 10 positions match TRBD2. V was pared by 1 base and J by 3 bases, with 1 base of the junction left unmatched. Germline values: CDR1 GTSNPN, CDR2 SVGIG (reference sequence). This CDR3 spans 14 amino acids. Here the CDR3 DNA reads TGTGCCTGGAGTGCACTAGCGGGGACAGATACGCAGTATTTT. Translating it yields CAWSALAGTDTQYF.

In this sample, this clonotype turned up a few times. The CDR3 sequence is CASSKGGQAGDTQYF. DNA of the CDR3: TGTGCCAGCAGCAAGGGGGGTCAGGCGGGAGATACGCAGTATTTT. This rearrangement joins TRBV7-2 to TRBJ2-3, with D perhaps being TRBD1 or TRBD2 (6 bases each). Germline CDR1 and CDR2: SGHTA and FQGNSA. The V and J ends lost 5 bases and 5 bases respectively, with 17 bases between them. This CDR3 spans 15 amino acids.

This clonotype has a count of ten or more. The chain carries TRBV29-1 and TRBJ2-1, with TRBD1 matching 7 bases. The CDR3 has 13 residues. The germline gives CDR1 SQVTM, CDR2 ANQGSEA. Trimming cost V 5 bases and J 3 bases; bases outside gene matches: 4. The CDR3 coding sequence is TGCAGCGTTCACAGGACAGGCTACAATGAGCAGTTCTTC. Its protein product is CSVHRTGYNEQFF.

The sample holds a few counts of this clonotype. The V gene is TRBV7-2, the J gene TRBJ2-7; 9 bases are a match to TRBD2. V gave up 1 base and J gave up 6 bases; unmatched junction bases: 13. The CDR3 consists of 17 residues. Per the germline V gene, CDR1 is SGHTA and CDR2 is FQGNSA. CDR3: CASSLGRGGRALGEQYF. The CDR3 DNA follows: TGTGCCAGCAGCTTAGGGCGTGGCGGGAGGGCCCTAGGCGAGCAGTACTTC.

The chain links TRBV7-2 to TRBJ1-6, with a weak D call TRBD1 (6 bases). The CDR3 covers 16 residues. CDR1 is SGHTA, CDR2 FQGNSA, per germline. The ends were cut back, 2 bases at V and 9 bases at J, with 17 bases in the middle. The CDR3 spells CASSLFSSGGGSPLHF. Here the CDR3 DNA reads TGTGCCAGCAGCTTATTTTCGTCCGGGGGCGGTTCACCCCTCCACTTT.

This clonotype showed up just a few times. The chain recombines TRBV20-1 with TRBJ2-5; 7 positions agree with TRBD2. Germline CDR1 DFQATT, CDR2 SNEGSKA (reference sequence). Losses at the gene ends were 6 bases for V and 7 bases for J; bases not matched to a gene: 5. The CDR3 is made up of 11 amino acids. CDR3 in amino acids: CSARTSATQYF. The CDR3 DNA reads as TGCAGTGCCAGGACTAGTGCGACCCAGTACTTC.

This clonotype has a count of ten or more. For the CDR3, the DNA is TGTGCCAGCAGCTTAGTTGGAGGGGGGCTAGAGACCCAGTACTTC. Translated: CASSLVGGGLETQYF. V is TRBV7-2 and J is TRBJ2-5; D could derive from TRBD1 or TRBD2 (6 bases each). V was shortened by 1 base and J by 4 bases, with 13 bases between the two germline ends. CDR3 length: 15 residues. CDR1 is SGHTA, CDR2 FQGNSA, per germline.

V is TRBV14 and J is TRBJ2-2; no firm D call. The germline V and J ends were trimmed by 0 bases and 6 bases, with 8 bases remaining between them. The CDR3 is 14 amino acids. Germline V gene lookup returns CDR1 SGHDN and CDR2 FVKESK. CDR3: CASSQDWVPGELFF. For the CDR3, the DNA is TGTGCCAGCAGCCAAGATTGGGTTCCCGGGGAGCTGTTTTTT. Full variable domain (outside the CDR3, taken from reference TRBV14 and TRBJ2-2): EAGVTQFPSHSVIEKGQTVTLRCDPISGHDNLYWYRRVMGKEIKFLLHFVKESKQDESGMPNNRFLAERTGGTYSTLKVQPAELEDSGVYFCASSQDWVPGELFFGEGSRLTVL.

This clonotype showed up many times. The chain recombines TRBV6-2 or TRBV6-3 with TRBJ2-1; TRBD2 matches 7 bases. From germline, CDR1 is MNHEY and CDR2 SVGEGT. The CDR3 is 17 amino acids. The V gene end was trimmed by 3 bases and the J gene end by 3 bases; junction bases not matched to a gene: 11. As DNA, the CDR3 is TGTGCCAGCAGTTATTCCCCCTCTAGCGGAGTCTACAATGAGCAGTTCTTC. The encoded protein is CASSYSPSSGVYNEQFF.

In its sample, this clonotype was seen a few times. V and J are TRBV4-1 and TRBJ2-1; weak D call: TRBD2 (6 bases). The CDR3 is 15 residues long. The V end lost 1 base, the J end lost 3 bases, and 10 bases lay between the germline ends. CDR1 and CDR2 from the germline V gene are MGHRA and YSYEKL. The DNA for the CDR3 is TGCGCCAGCAGCCAAGGTCCGGGGGACTACAATGAGCAGTTCTTC. Translating gives CASSQGPGDYNEQFF.

The V gene is TRBV5-1, the J gene TRBJ2-3; D gene ambiguous. Trimming cost V 0 bases and J 3 bases, with 14 bases left between them. There are 16 residues in the CDR3. Germline V gives CDR1 SGHRS, CDR2 YFSETQ. The CDR3 DNA follows: TGCGCCAGCAGCTTGGAGTTGATAGGTGTAACAGATACGCAGTATTTT. This codes for CASSLELIGVTDTQYF. The whole variable domain, filled in from reference TRBV5-1 and TRBJ2-3, reads KAGVTQTPRYLIKTRGQQVTLSCSPISGHRSVSWYQQTPGQGLQFLFEYFSETQRNKGNFPGRFSGRQFSNSRSEMNVSTLELGDSALYLCASSLELIGVTDTQYFGPGTRLTVL.

V gene TRBV28 combines with J gene TRBJ2-7; 11 bases align to TRBD1. With 5 bases clipped from V and 3 bases from J, the junction kept 6 bases outside the gene matches. Germline values: CDR1 MDHEN, CDR2 SYDVKM. The CDR3 contains 15 residues. The CDR3 nucleotides read TGTGCCAGCAGTCGAGGGACAGGGGGTTACTACGAGCAGTACTTC. Translated: CASSRGTGGYYEQYF.

This clonotype occurred a few times. The gene calls are TRBV5-8 and TRBJ2-5; TRBD1 matches 7 bases. The CDR3 consists of 16 residues. Germline trimming cut 2 bases from V and 1 base from J; bases unmatched to any gene: 8. CDR1 SGHTS and CDR2 YDEGEE come from the germline V gene. The CDR3 spells CASSFGQGVIQETQYF. Written as DNA, the CDR3 is TGTGCCAGCAGCTTCGGGCAGGGGGTGATCCAAGAGACCCAGTACTTC.

This clonotype was seen a few times. The chain uses TRBV4-3 and TRBJ2-7, with D perhaps TRBD1 (6 bases). Trimming pared 0 bases from V and 0 bases from J, leaving 15 bases between. The CDR3 loop spans 17 amino acids. Germline V gene lookup returns CDR1 LGHNA and CDR2 YSLEER. The CDR3 here is CASSQDLGLGGSYEQYF. As DNA, the CDR3 is TGCGCCAGCAGCCAAGATCTTGGTTTAGGGGGCTCCTACGAGCAGTACTTC.